This entry lists 4 T cell receptor beta chains sequenced from one sample in a study of cytomegalovirus exposure and HLA in healthy donors. 60 Vbeta and 13 Jbeta primers were used in PCR. Repertoires were generated with immunoSEQ multiplex PCR, while TCRdb's copy carries only in-frame clones and drops some. The sample has about 130,000 clones, around 77% seen once; the top ten hold about 13%. The sequencing sample was made of PBMCs. These TCRs come from a woman in her thirties or forties in good health and CMV-seropositive.

The chain couples TRBV30 to TRBJ2-3; the match to TRBD1 covers 11 bases. Trimming cost V 5 bases and J 1 base; bases outside gene matches: 5. The CDR3 sequence is 15 residues long. CDR1 GTSNPN and CDR2 SVGIG come from the germline V gene (reference sequence). The CDR3 spells CAWGGQGEGTDTQYF. CDR3 bases: TGTGCCTGGGGGGGACAGGGGGAGGGCACAGATACGCAGTATTTT.

The V call is TRBV4-2, the J call TRBJ2-1; 10 nucleotides match TRBD2. The V gene's germline CDR1 is LGHNA and CDR2 YNFKEQ. This CDR3 is 17 amino acids long. The junction had 10 bases not matched to a gene; V was cut back by 0 bases and J by 8 bases. CDR3 sequence reads: CASSQEGLAGVVDEQFF. The CDR3 DNA reads TGTGCCAGCAGCCAAGAAGGGCTAGCGGGAGTGGTTGATGAGCAGTTCTTC.

The chain employs TRBV28 and TRBJ2-1; 8 nucleotides agree with TRBD2. CDR3 length: 17 residues. Germline CDR1 reads MDHEN; CDR2 reads SYDVKM. V was clipped by 6 bases and J by 7 bases; unmatched bases: 17. This chain's CDR3 is CASSSPRTSSLWNEQFF. For the CDR3, the DNA is TGTGCCAGCAGCTCACCCAGGACTAGCAGTCTCTGGAATGAGCAGTTCTTC.

This clone was observed a handful of times. The chain couples TRBV7-3 to TRBJ1-2, with 8 bases that match TRBD1. This CDR3 is 13 amino acids long. J was trimmed by 6 bases and V by 3 bases; bases with no gene match: 3. Germline V gene sequence: CDR1 SGHTA, CDR2 FQGTGA. Here the CDR3 reads CASSFGQGNGYTF. In DNA, the CDR3 is TGTGCCAGCAGCTTCGGACAGGGAAATGGCTACACCTTC.